The T cell receptor (beta chain) under discussion was sequenced for a study of OX40 agonist ivuxolimab in advanced cancers. Study background: Cancers in dose escalation were hepatocellular, melanoma, renal cell and head and neck.

The protocol was immunoSEQ multiplex PCR, while the TCRdb copy is restricted to in-frame clones and leaves out a portion. The data show about 9,500 clones, 55% to 75% seen once. The CDR3 runs 13 residues. Trimming took off 4 bases at V and 4 bases at J, with 10 bases between the two ends. CDR1 is LNHDA and CDR2 is SQIVND in the germline V gene (reference sequence). At baseline, cycle 4 day 1, and cycle 7 day 1, blood was sampled. This material consisted of CD4+ or CD8+ T cells sorted from blood, taken in a trial of the OX40 agonist ivuxolimab. The receptor was derived from an adult with an advanced solid tumor such as melanoma, head and neck, liver or kidney cancer. The chain joins TRBV19 to TRBJ1-1; D is unresolved. CDR3 in DNA: TGTGCCAGTAGTAGAGGGAGTTCCACTGAAGCTTTCTTT. Protein product: CASSRGSSTEAFF.